In this sample, the clone carrying this T cell receptor beta chain turned up a few times. The antigen remains unidentified. The sample originates from a study of T-cell reconstitution after alpha-beta-depleted transplantation in children. J gave up 1 base and V 4 bases, and 7 bases lay outside the gene matches. Looked up from germline, CDR1 is SGHRS and CDR2 is YFSETQ. This CDR3 region has 16 residues. It was with unique molecular identifiers that the TCRbeta library was prepared. TCRdb re-analysed the PCR reads in MiXCR, keeping a single row per CDR3 protein. There are hundreds of thousands of distinct CDR3 sequences in the sample; 16% occur only once, and 29% lies in the top ten. Study conclusions and caveats: Expanded graft clones, several hundred of them, were reportedly the source of alpha-beta T cells about two months after transplant. Fresh T-cell production supplied most of the T-cell counts and diversity seen one year after transplant. Elevated TCRbeta diversity at day 60 was traced, in some patients, to surviving recipient T cells and thymic progenitors.

The J gene is TRBJ2-7, the V gene TRBV5-1, with 11 bases matching TRBD2. The origin of this receptor is a boy in the first two years of life who had a stem cell transplant for Wiskott-Aldrich syndrome, so the T cells may come from the graft donor. The sample consisted of PBMCs, mostly from graft donor cells, taken 360 days after TCRalphabeta/CD19-depleted stem cell transplant. The CDR3 protein is CASSPTSGSKSYEQYF. CDR3 DNA sequence: TGCGCCAGCAGCCCTACTAGCGGGAGTAAATCCTACGAGCAGTACTTC.